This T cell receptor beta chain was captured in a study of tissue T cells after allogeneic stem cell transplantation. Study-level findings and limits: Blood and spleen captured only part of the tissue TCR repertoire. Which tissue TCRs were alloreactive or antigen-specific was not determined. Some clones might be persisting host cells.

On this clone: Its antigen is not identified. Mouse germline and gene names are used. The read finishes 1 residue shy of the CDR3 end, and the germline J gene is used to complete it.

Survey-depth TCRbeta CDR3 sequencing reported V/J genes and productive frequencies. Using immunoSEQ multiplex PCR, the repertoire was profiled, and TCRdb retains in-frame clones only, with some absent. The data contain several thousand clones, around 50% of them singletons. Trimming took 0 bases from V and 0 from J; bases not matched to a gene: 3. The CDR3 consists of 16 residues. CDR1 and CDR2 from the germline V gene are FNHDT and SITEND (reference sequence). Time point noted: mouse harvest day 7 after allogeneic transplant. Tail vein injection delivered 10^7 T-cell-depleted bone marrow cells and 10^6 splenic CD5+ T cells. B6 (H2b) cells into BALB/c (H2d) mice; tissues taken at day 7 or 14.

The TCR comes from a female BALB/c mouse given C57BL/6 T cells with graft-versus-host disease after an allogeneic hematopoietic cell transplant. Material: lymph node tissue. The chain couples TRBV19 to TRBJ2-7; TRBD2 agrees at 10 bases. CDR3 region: CASSIGGLGDSYEQYF. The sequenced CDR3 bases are TGTGCCAGCAGTATAGGAGGACTGGGGGACTCCTATGAACAGTAC.